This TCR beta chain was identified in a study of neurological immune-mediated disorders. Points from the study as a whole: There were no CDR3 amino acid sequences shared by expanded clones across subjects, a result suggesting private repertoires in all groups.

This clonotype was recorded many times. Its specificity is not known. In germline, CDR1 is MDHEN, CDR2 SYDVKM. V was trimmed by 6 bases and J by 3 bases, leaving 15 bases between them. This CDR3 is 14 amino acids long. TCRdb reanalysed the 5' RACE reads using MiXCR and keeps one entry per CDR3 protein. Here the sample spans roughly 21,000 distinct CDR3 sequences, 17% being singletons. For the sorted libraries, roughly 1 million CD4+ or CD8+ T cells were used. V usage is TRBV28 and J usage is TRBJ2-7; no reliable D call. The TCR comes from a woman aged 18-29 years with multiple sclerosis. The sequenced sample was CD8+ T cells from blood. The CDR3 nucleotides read TGTGCCAGCAGCCCGCGTGGCCCTTTCTACGAGCAGTACTTC. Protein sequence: CASSPRGPFYEQYF.